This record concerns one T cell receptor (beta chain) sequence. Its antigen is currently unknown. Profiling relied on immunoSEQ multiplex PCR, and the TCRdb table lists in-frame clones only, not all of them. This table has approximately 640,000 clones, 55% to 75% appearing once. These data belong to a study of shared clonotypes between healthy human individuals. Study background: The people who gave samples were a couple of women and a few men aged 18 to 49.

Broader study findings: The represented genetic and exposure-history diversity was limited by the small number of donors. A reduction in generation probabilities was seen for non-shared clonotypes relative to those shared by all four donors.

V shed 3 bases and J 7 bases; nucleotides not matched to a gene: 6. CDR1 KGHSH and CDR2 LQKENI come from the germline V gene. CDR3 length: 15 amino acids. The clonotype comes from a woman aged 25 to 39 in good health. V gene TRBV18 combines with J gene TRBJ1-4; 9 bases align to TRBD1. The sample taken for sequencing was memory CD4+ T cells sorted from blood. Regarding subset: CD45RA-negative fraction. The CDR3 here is CASSPPGQGREKLFF. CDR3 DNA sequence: TGTGCCAGCTCACCTCCGGGACAGGGTCGTGAAAAACTGTTTTTT.